This entry lists 2 T cell receptor beta chains sequenced from one sample in a study of T cells in Graves' hyperthyroidism and ophthalmopathy. Amplified TCR beta CDR3 regions came from RNA transcripts. The HTBI primer set served for first-round RT-PCR of the TCR CDR3. Each CDR3 protein gets one entry after TCRdb re-called the multiplex PCR reads with MiXCR. In the table there are more than 500,000 distinct CDR3 sequences, 40% to 55% of which are singletons. The sample consisted of peripheral blood or thyroid tissue (not recorded which). Receptors originate from an adult woman with Graves' disease, either hyperthyroidism or ophthalmopathy (not recorded which).

Many counts were recorded for this clonotype. The chain is built from TRBV14 and TRBJ2-2, with D hard to call. Germline assignment: CDR1 SGHDN and CDR2 FVKESK. The CDR3 contains 19 residues. With 2 bases removed from V and 3 bases from J, the gap between germline ends came to 22 bases. Here the CDR3 reads CASSQLIGVRSMDTGELFF. The CDR3 DNA sequence: TGTGCCAGCAGCCAATTGATCGGAGTAAGGTCTATGGACACCGGGGAGCTGTTTTTT. Full variable domain (missing parts from reference TRBV14 and TRBJ2-2): EAGVTQFPSHSVIEKGQTVTLRCDPISGHDNLYWYRRVMGKEIKFLLHFVKESKQDESGMPNNRFLAERTGGTYSTLKVQPAELEDSGVYFCASSQLIGVRSMDTGELFFGEGSRLTVL.

In this sample, this clonotype turned up once. The V gene is TRBV7-6, the J gene TRBJ1-1; no clear D. The CDR3 consists of 13 residues. CDR1 and CDR2 from the germline V gene are SGHVS and FNYEAQ. V was clipped by 4 bases and J by 4 bases, with 10 bases between them. The CDR3 DNA follows: TGTGCCAGCAGCTACCAAGTCGGCACTGAAGCTTTCTTT. Encoded protein: CASSYQVGTEAFF. The entire variable domain, with the rest obtained from reference TRBV7-6 and TRBJ1-1, is as follows: GAGVSQSPRYKVTKRGQDVALRCDPISGHVSLYWYRQALGQGPEFLTYFNYEAQQDKSGLPNDRFSAERPEGSISTLTIQRTEQRDSAMYRCASSYQVGTEAFFGQGTRLTVV.